This T cell receptor beta chain was identified in a study of yellow fever vaccine responses in identical twins. Using its own MiXCR run on the RT-PCR reads, TCRdb lists one record per CDR3 protein. The data contain a few thousand distinct CDR3 sequences, roughly 80% of them singletons. Study conclusions and caveats: After vaccination, twins' T cell response reportedly seemed partly convergent, partly personalized.

Notes on this clonotype: The antigen is not known.

CDR1 SEHNR and CDR2 FQNEAQ come from the germline V gene (reference sequence). V lost 0 bases and J lost 7, with 20 bases in between. The CDR3 has 17 residues. The sequence came from a female donor who received the yellow fever vaccine. The starting material was T cells from blood (PBMCs), unsorted or a sorted subset (not recorded which), obtained before or after yellow fever vaccination (not recorded which). V gene TRBV7-9 combines with J gene TRBJ2-3; possibly TRBD1 for D (5 bases). The CDR3 loop reads CASSLASQGTLGYTQYF. CDR3 DNA sequence: TGTGCCAGCAGCTTAGCTTCGCAGGGTACTCTTGGGTATACGCAGTATTTT.